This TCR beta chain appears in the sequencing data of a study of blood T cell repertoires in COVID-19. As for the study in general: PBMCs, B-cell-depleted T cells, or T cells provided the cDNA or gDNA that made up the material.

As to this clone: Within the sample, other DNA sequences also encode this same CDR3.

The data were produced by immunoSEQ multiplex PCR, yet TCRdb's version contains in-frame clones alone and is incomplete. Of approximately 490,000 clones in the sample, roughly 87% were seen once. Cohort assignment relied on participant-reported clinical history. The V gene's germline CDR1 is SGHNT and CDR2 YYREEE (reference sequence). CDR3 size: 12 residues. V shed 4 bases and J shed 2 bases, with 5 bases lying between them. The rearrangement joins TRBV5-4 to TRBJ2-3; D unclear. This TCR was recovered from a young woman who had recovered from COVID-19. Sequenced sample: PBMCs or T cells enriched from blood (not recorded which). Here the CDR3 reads CASSLPTDTQYF. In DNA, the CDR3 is TGTGCCAGCAGCCTTCCCACAGATACGCAGTATTTT.